This T cell receptor (beta chain) came from a study of T cell clones after liver transplantation (dated by TCRdb to between 2018 and 2021). With respect to the entire study: The samples were obtained from ITN030ST, a randomized trial that attempted immunosuppression withdrawal within 2 years after liver transplantation. Donor-reactive T cell clones were identified by TCRbeta sequencing after a pre-transplant mixed lymphocyte reaction and then tracked in post-transplant blood. Third party-reactive TCRbeta sequences from pre-transplant MLRs were also identified as an antigen-independent comparator for donor-reactive sequences. Of the eight recipients, a few were HCV-positive, while the remaining recipients had been transplanted for non-autoimmune, non-viral indications. Until randomization at 12-24 months post-transplant, subjects were given standard immunosuppression, with no induction therapy. Tolerance was defined as complete withdrawal of immunosuppression for at least one year without a rise in liver enzymes beyond twice the upper limit of normal. Blood samples were collected pre-transplant, pre-randomization before withdrawal, and post-randomization after either full withdrawal or failed withdrawal. A cohort of 8 liver transplant recipients was studied, of whom 3 were classified as tolerant and 5 as non-tolerant. The full study reports these points: A significant post-transplant decrease in circulating donor-reactive CD4 TCRbeta sequences was observed in most of the 8 subjects, irrespective of tolerance or HCV status. The decline in donor-reactive sequences exceeded the decline in third party-reactive sequences, suggesting partial antigen-specific deletion that was unrelated to withdrawal success. Once repertoire turnover was taken into account, donor-reactive detection showed a significant reduction for CD4 in 7 of 8 subjects and for CD8 in 8 of 8. In two subjects, low numbers of available donor cells limited the measurable donor-reactive repertoire. Since no allograft tissue specimens were available, donor-reactive T cells may have migrated into the graft instead of being deleted. The conclusions were preliminary, being limited by small, heterogeneous patient numbers and by non-standardized post-transplant time points.

Trimming takes 4 bases off V and 7 bases off J; junction bases not matched to a gene: 15. According to the germline V gene, CDR1 reads SGHRS and CDR2 reads YFSETQ. From the cysteine up to the phenylalanine, the CDR3 has a length of 16 residues. This entry keeps only the CDR3 DNA: 48 bases, framed from base 1. Frozen genomic DNA underwent high-throughput TCRbeta CDR3 sequencing by immunoSEQ, including PCR amplification, mapping, bias correction and internal controls. On the authors' methods: Productive rearrangements were retained, and unique TCRbeta sequences were defined by the CDR3 nucleotide sequence together with the V and J gene. Donor-reactive sequences required at least 5-fold expansion in CFSE-low cells versus unstimulated pre-transplant cells and at least 0.01% frequency. Minimum frequency thresholds were set for each subject based on the unstimulated sample with the lowest template count, ensuring at least 90% detection power. Jensen-Shannon divergence between the top 1000 TCRbeta sequences post- versus pre-transplant served as the measure of repertoire turnover. Two-sided Fisher's exact tests were used to test for changes in the detection of donor-reactive sequences. TCRdb provides this immuneACCESS table in a form limited to in-frame rearrangements. Some clones are lacking; in checked studies, under half of them reflect an unresolved V gene, and why the rest are absent is not known. V, J and clone size derive from that table, while D and trimming were established from the DNA sequence. In this sample the table shows tens of thousands of clones, 90% of which occur a single time. The ten largest clones capture less than 3% of the sample.

Per the publication, the time point label means: pre-transplant. Thawed unstimulated PBMCs were stained for CD3, CD4 and CD8 and FACS-sorted into CD3+CD4+ and CD3+CD8+ populations. Randomization to immunosuppression withdrawal applied to every one of the 8 studied subjects. The Qiagen DNeasy Blood and Tissue Kit was used for genomic DNA isolation. As concerns this clone: No cognate antigen has been identified for it. Base-call qualities are not available, and no considerably larger clone is one nucleotide away.

The sequence is built from TRBV5-1 and TRBJ2-7; 9 middle bases align to TRBD1. The sequencing here drew on CD4+ T cells from blood, taken before liver transplant. The origin of this receptor is a human donor who received a liver transplant. The CDR3 has the sequence CASSGPGTGLVREQYF. The bases are TGCGCCAGCAGCGGCCCCGGGACAGGGCTGGTTCGAGAGCAGTACTTC.